This T cell receptor beta chain is from a study of tumor and adjacent non-tumor tissue in lung cancer. Broader study findings: Significantly higher TCR diversity was found in tumor than normal lung. Normal lung showed higher cumulative top 100 clone frequency than tumor.

No cell sorting was done before RNA was extracted from the tissue. Chemotherapy-naive patients with new lung cancer underwent thoracic surgery in China, August–November 2014. With regard to this clonotype: Its antigen remains unidentified. A single base separates this from a much larger clone, so it may be a read error.

The library came from three nested PCR rounds adapted from ARM-PCR protocols. TCRdb re-called the multiplex PCR reads through MiXCR, storing one row per CDR3 protein. The sample carries about 200,000 distinct CDR3 sequences, 70% to 75% recorded once. The germline V gene encodes CDR1 DFQATT and CDR2 SNEGSKA (reference sequence). CDR3 length: 14 residues. The clonotype comes from a man aged 55-75 years with non-small cell lung cancer. Sequencing used lung tumor tissue. The rearrangement uses TRBV20-1 and TRBJ2-7; a weak D match, TRBD2 (6 bases). The CDR3, as DNA: TGCAGTGCTAGAGGGCAGCGGGCCACCTACGAGCGGTACTTC. It yields the protein CSARGQRATYERYF.